This TCR beta chain appears in the sequencing data of a study of T cell repertoires in cytomegalovirus infection. Study summary: Public TCR beta signatures were indicative of both CMV infection and a matching HLA type.

Per germline, CDR1 SGHTA and CDR2 FQGTGA. The CDR3 has 16 amino acids. Using its own MiXCR run on the reads, TCRdb lists one record per CDR3 protein. Here the sample spans about 740,000 distinct CDR3 sequences, roughly 36% being singletons. Whole-study results and caveats: Ex vivo, HLA-C-restricted CMV-specific TCR beta clonotypes prevailed over the rest of the response. The cumulative frequency of public TCR beta families distinguished individuals who carried CMV together with the relevant HLA.

On this clonotype itself: Its antigen is unknown. It may be a read error: a sequence one base away is much more abundant.

The clonotype was recovered from a human donor in good health (CMV status not recorded). Some clones in this sample may be carry-over from other donors' samples. The rearrangement uses TRBV7-3 and TRBJ1-1, with D possibly matching TRBD1 (5 bases). Material: PBMCs. For the CDR3, the DNA is TGTGCCAGCAGCATAGGACACGAGGTAGGGAACACTGAAGCTTTGTTT. Amino acid sequence: CASSIGHEVGNTEALF.